The 25 T cell receptor beta chains in this list originate from one sample, sequenced in a study of spatial heterogeneity in lung cancer. TCRdb independently ran MiXCR on the 5' RACE reads; one entry per CDR3 protein. The table lists more than 60,000 distinct CDR3 sequences, about 8.5% of them singletons. Described time point: sample taken at primary tumor resection. The sample in question was PBMCs, obtained at surgery. Source of these receptors: a male donor with early-stage non-small cell lung cancer.

This clonotype has ten or more counts. The chain links TRBV29-1 to TRBJ2-7, with TRBD2 matching 7 bases. From germline, CDR1 is SQVTM and CDR2 ANQGSEA. The CDR3 consists of 15 residues. The V gene end was trimmed by 6 bases and the J gene end by 0 bases; junction bases not matched to a gene: 11. The CDR3 protein is CSVLSRSSGSYEQYF. Written as DNA, the CDR3 is TGCAGCGTCCTATCCCGGTCTAGCGGCTCCTACGAGCAGTACTTC.

This clonotype was counted only a few times. The chain combines TRBV25-1 with TRBJ2-3, with unresolved D. The ends were cut back, 4 bases at V and 5 bases at J, with 4 bases in the middle. This CDR3 has 11 residues. Germline V gene sequence: CDR1 MGHDK, CDR2 SYGVNS. CDR3 in DNA: TGTGCCAGCAGTGGACTAGATACGCAGTATTTT. It yields the protein CASSGLDTQYF.

The chain employs TRBV10-3 and TRBJ2-4; D is perhaps TRBD1 (5 bases). V lost 8 bases to trimming and J lost 7 bases, with 21 bases between them. CDR3 length: 15 amino acids. Per the germline V gene, CDR1 is ENHRY and CDR2 is SYGVKD. In DNA, the CDR3 is TGTGCCATCGGATCCCAGGACACCCTCGGGAACATTCAGTACTTC. As protein: CAIGSQDTLGNIQYF.

The chain uses TRBV27 and TRBJ2-7; perhaps D is TRBD1 or TRBD2 (7 bases each). Germline V gene sequence: CDR1 MNHEY, CDR2 SMNVEV (reference sequence). The CDR3 spans 15 residues. The germline V and J ends were trimmed by 6 bases and 4 bases, with 19 bases remaining between them. CDR3 sequence (DNA): TGTGCCAGCAGCCATAACAGGGGAGGGCTTTACGAGCAGTACTTC. Translating gives CASSHNRGGLYEQYF.

The rearrangement joins TRBV28 to TRBJ2-1; D remains ambiguous. Germline-derived CDR1 and CDR2 are MDHEN and SYDVKM. Trimming stripped 1 base from V and 4 bases from J, with 5 bases between. This CDR3 region has 13 residues. The CDR3 reads CASSLSMYNEQFF. CDR3 bases: TGTGCCAGCAGTTTATCTATGTACAATGAGCAGTTCTTC.

V is TRBV30 and J is TRBJ1-5, with 7 bases lining up with TRBD1. The J segment lost 6 bases and the V segment lost 1 base, leaving 6 bases of the junction unmatched. The CDR3 contains 14 residues. Germline values: CDR1 GTSNPN, CDR2 SVGIG (reference sequence). CDR3 sequence reads: CAWSADRAPQPQHF. The CDR3 DNA reads TGTGCCTGGAGTGCCGACAGGGCGCCTCAGCCCCAGCATTTT.

This clonotype was observed at least ten times. The chain has TRBV6-1 and TRBJ2-7; no firm D call. The CDR3 totals 11 residues. Trimming removed 3 bases at V and 3 bases at J, with 3 bases between. CDR1 and CDR2 (germline): MNHNS, SASEGT. The CDR3 protein is CASSEIYEQYF. DNA of the CDR3: TGTGCCAGCAGTGAGATCTACGAGCAGTACTTC.

This rearrangement joins TRBV12-3 or TRBV12-4 to TRBJ2-3; D remains ambiguous. The CDR3 loop spans 16 amino acids. The V end was cut by 4 bases, the J end by 1 base, with 15 bases between. Written as DNA, the CDR3 is TGTGCCAGCAGTTCCTCGGGCCCACCAGGCACAGATACGCAGTATTTT. Amino acid sequence: CASSSSGPPGTDTQYF.

Many counts were recorded for this clonotype. This sequence joins TRBV10-3 and TRBJ2-7; D perhaps matches TRBD2 (6 bases). The CDR3 contains 17 residues. Germline CDR1 ENHRY, CDR2 SYGVKD. Trimming shortened V by 0 bases and J by 4 bases, and 19 bases separated the two germline ends. CDR3 sequence: CAISESSTGGIRYEQYF. CDR3 in DNA: TGTGCCATCAGTGAGTCCTCCACCGGCGGGATACGATACGAGCAGTACTTC.

The rearrangement links TRBV19 to TRBJ1-4; D not certain. Germline V CDR1 and CDR2: LNHDA, SQIVND (reference sequence). The CDR3 consists of 14 residues. The V gene lost 1 base and the J gene lost 4 bases, with 7 bases spanning the gap. CDR3 in DNA: TGTGCCAGTAGTATAGTCATCCTTAATGAAAAACTGTTTTTT. It specifies CASSIVILNEKLFF.

This clonotype showed up just a few times. V and J are TRBV5-4 and TRBJ1-1; no clear D. Germline loops: CDR1 SGHNT, CDR2 YYREEE (reference sequence). V lost 2 bases and J 1 base, leaving 9 bases between the germline ends. CDR3 length: 14 amino acids. CDR3 region: CASSFLSGNTEAFF. CDR3 nucleotides: TGTGCCAGCAGCTTTTTGTCAGGGAACACTGAAGCTTTCTTT.

A few counts support this clonotype. The genes are TRBV7-4 and TRBJ2-7; TRBD1 aligns across 7 bases. V was pared by 2 bases and J by 5 bases, with 12 bases of the junction left unmatched. The CDR3 contains 16 residues. The germline CDR1 and CDR2 sequences are SGHVT and SQSDAQ. This CDR3 is CASSLRGPFLPNEQYF. For the CDR3, the DNA is TGTGCCAGCAGCTTAAGGGGGCCTTTCCTTCCTAACGAGCAGTACTTC.

Ten or more counts support this clonotype. This chain uses TRBV7-3 with TRBJ2-3; D is undetermined. Trimming pared 2 bases from V and 5 bases from J, leaving 2 bases between. This CDR3 comprises 11 residues. Germline V lookup: CDR1 SGHTA, CDR2 FQGTGA. The CDR3 nucleotides read TGTGCCAGCAGCTTAGAAGATACGCAGTATTTT. This codes for CASSLEDTQYF.

This clonotype was recorded at least ten times. V is TRBV10-2 and J is TRBJ1-2; D is undetermined. The CDR3 covers 14 residues. Trimming took off 4 bases at V and 2 bases at J, with 11 bases between the two ends. CDR1 and CDR2 (germline): WSHSY, SAAADI. The CDR3 is CASSGPAANYGYTF. CDR3 coding DNA: TGCGCCAGCAGTGGCCCGGCAGCCAACTATGGCTACACCTTC.

This clonotype was recorded only once. The chain combines TRBV7-2 with TRBJ2-6; the D gene is possibly TRBD1 (5 bases). V was pared by 3 bases and J by 2 bases, with 14 bases between. Germline V lookup: CDR1 SGHTA, CDR2 FQGNSA. The CDR3 extends over 17 amino acids. CDR3 amino acids: CASSLRNRGAGANVLTF. CDR3 in DNA: TGTGCCAGCAGCTTGAGAAATAGGGGTGCTGGGGCCAACGTCCTGACTTTC.

The V and J genes are TRBV10-3 and TRBJ2-1, with D possibly matching TRBD1 (6 bases). Trimming removed 5 bases from V and 4 bases from J, with 24 bases in between. Germline lookup yields CDR1 ENHRY and CDR2 SYGVKD. The CDR3 is 18 residues long. As DNA, the CDR3 is TGTGCCATCAGTCCAACTACAGGGATGATGGGTCCTTACAATGAGCAGTTCTTC. It specifies CAISPTTGMMGPYNEQFF.

The sample holds a few counts of this clonotype. The gene calls are TRBV7-2 and TRBJ1-1; D call uncertain. V was clipped by 2 bases and J by 1 base, with 11 bases between them. Looked up from germline, CDR1 is SGHTA and CDR2 is FQGNSA. The CDR3 runs to 15 residues. The CDR3 loop reads CASSLRFVPNTEAFF. The DNA of the CDR3 is TGTGCCAGCAGCTTACGTTTCGTGCCGAACACTGAAGCTTTCTTT.

The V gene is TRBV6-2 or TRBV6-3, the J gene TRBJ2-1, with D unresolved. The V gene's germline CDR1 is MNHEY and CDR2 SVGEGT. CDR3 length: 15 amino acids. Trimming removed 0 bases at V and 2 bases at J, with 8 bases between. CDR3 sequence: CASSYSGSPYNEQFF. CDR3 in DNA: TGTGCCAGCAGTTACTCAGGGTCCCCCTACAATGAGCAGTTCTTC.

This clonotype showed up many times. The chain is built from TRBV4-1 and TRBJ1-2; unclear D gene. The CDR3 sequence is 15 residues long. The germline V gene encodes CDR1 MGHRA and CDR2 YSYEKL. V lost 4 bases to trimming and J lost 7 bases, with 19 bases between them. DNA of the CDR3: TGCGCCAGCAGCCCCGTAGGGATCTCTACGGTTGGCTACACCTTC. Its protein product is CASSPVGISTVGYTF.

The rearrangement links TRBV7-2 to TRBJ1-3; TRBD1 might be the D (5 bases). Germline V lookup: CDR1 SGHTA, CDR2 FQGNSA. The CDR3 sequence is 15 residues long. V was pared by 2 bases and J by 2 bases, with 10 bases between. The CDR3 here is CASSLRGGAGNTIYF. The CDR3 nucleotides are TGTGCCAGCAGCTTACGTGGGGGGGCTGGAAACACCATATATTTT.

The rearrangement joins TRBV12-3 or TRBV12-4 to TRBJ2-2; D possibly matches TRBD1 or TRBD2 (5 bases each). Trimming removed 3 bases at V and 6 bases at J, with 11 bases between. This CDR3 spans 14 amino acids. The CDR3 nucleotides are TGTGCCAGCAGTTTGTCTCAGGGAGCCGGGGAGCTGTTTTTT. Its translation: CASSLSQGAGELFF.

This clonotype was seen a few times. V gene TRBV5-5 combines with J gene TRBJ2-7; 8 bases line up with TRBD2. This CDR3 is built from 17 residues. V trimming: 1 base; J trimming: 2 bases; junction bases outside the gene matches: 11. The germline V gene has CDR1 SGHKS and CDR2 YYEKEE (reference sequence). The CDR3 DNA reads TGTGCCAGCAGCTTGAGGCAAAGCGGGAGCTACACCTACGAGCAGTACTTC. It is translated as CASSLRQSGSYTYEQYF.

This clonotype has a handful of counts. The rearrangement uses TRBV5-5 and TRBJ1-5, with 9 bases lining up with TRBD1. The germline gives CDR1 SGHKS, CDR2 YYEKEE (reference sequence). The CDR3 covers 15 residues. V shed 4 bases and J 2 bases; nucleotides not matched to a gene: 4. CDR3 in amino acids: CASSAGTGRNQPQHF. The CDR3 nucleotides read TGTGCCAGCAGCGCCGGGACAGGGCGCAATCAGCCCCAGCATTTT. The full variable domain, with the rest looked up from reference TRBV5-5 and TRBJ1-5, is DAGVTQSPTHLIKTRGQQVTLRCSPISGHKSVSWYQQVLGQGPQFIFQYYEKEERGRGNFPDRFSARQFPNYSSELNVNALLLGDSALYLCASSAGTGRNQPQHFGDGTRLSIL.

This clonotype showed up just a few times. V usage is TRBV29-1 and J usage is TRBJ2-7; tentative D call: TRBD1 (6 bases). V was shortened by 2 bases and J by 4 bases, with 9 bases between the two germline ends. Germline V gene sequence: CDR1 SQVTM, CDR2 ANQGSEA. CDR3 length: 12 residues. DNA of the CDR3: TGCAGCGTTGAAAGAGGGGGATACGAGCAGTACTTC. Translated: CSVERGGYEQYF.

The sample holds many counts of this clonotype. The CDR3 is CASSEAPWREANPDTQYF. The CDR3 coding sequence is TGCGCCAGCAGTGAGGCCCCCTGGCGGGAGGCTAATCCAGATACGCAGTATTTT. V gene TRBV10-2 combines with J gene TRBJ2-3; TRBD2 agrees at 8 bases. The CDR3 is 18 amino acids. CDR1 and CDR2 (germline): WSHSY, SAAADI. Trimming removed 2 bases from V and 4 bases from J; junction bases left unmatched: 14.